The rows below give T cell receptor beta chains drawn from one sample of a study of T cells in localized non-small cell lung cancer. The table came from immunoSEQ multiplex PCR; TCRdb's copy has only in-frame clones and leaves some out. The sample includes around 35,000 clones, roughly 85% of them seen just once. The sample consisted of peripheral blood, taken before any cancer treatment. The receptors stem from a woman aged 35-75 years with stage I lung adenocarcinoma. Each CDR3 is given with its conserved first and last residue. The order of the fields is V gene, clone size, J gene, CDR3 protein. Clone size is not always given. Where it is, it says once, few, many or a class for expanded clones.

V gene: TRBV4-1
clone size: .
J gene: TRBJ2-1
CDR3 protein: CASSQEVTLRNEQFF

V gene: TRBV6-5
clone size: .
J gene: TRBJ1-2
CDR3 protein: CASSYSFGNYGYTF

V gene: TRBV29-1
clone size: .
J gene: TRBJ2-3
CDR3 protein: CSVTTGRTDTQYF

V gene: TRBV11-1
clone size: .
J gene: TRBJ2-3
CDR3 protein: CASSLRLRSTDTQYF

V gene: TRBV7-2
clone size: .
J gene: TRBJ2-1
CDR3 protein: CASSSRPGLAGNEQFF

V gene: TRBV7-2
clone size: .
J gene: TRBJ1-3
CDR3 protein: CASRRAGGNSGNTIYF

V gene: TRBV2
clone size: .
J gene: TRBJ2-5
CDR3 protein: CASGRSEQETQYF

V gene: TRBV7-2
clone size: .
J gene: TRBJ1-5
CDR3 protein: CASSLRQGGQPQHF

V gene: TRBV29-1
clone size: .
J gene: TRBJ1-2
CDR3 protein: CSVEKGAHGYTF

V gene: TRBV28
clone size: .
J gene: TRBJ1-5
CDR3 protein: CASSLGTGGQPQHF

V gene: TRBV5-1
clone size: .
J gene: TRBJ2-5
CDR3 protein: CASSLVSGREETQYF

V gene: TRBV2
clone size: .
J gene: TRBJ1-4
CDR3 protein: CASSSRVRLFF

V gene: TRBV2
clone size: .
J gene: TRBJ2-2
CDR3 protein: CASSEQGPRVTGELFF

V gene: TRBV7-2
clone size: .
J gene: TRBJ2-1
CDR3 protein: CASSQVAGVEQFF

V gene: TRBV5-1
clone size: once
J gene: TRBJ1-5
CDR3 protein: CASSLGQGTQPQHF

V gene: TRBV11-2
clone size: once
J gene: TRBJ2-7
CDR3 protein: CASSSLGSYEQYF

V gene: TRBV29-1
clone size: .
J gene: TRBJ2-7
CDR3 protein: CSVARDRDVGEQYF

V gene: TRBV7-9
clone size: .
J gene: TRBJ1-1
CDR3 protein: CASSFLGVGAFF

V gene: TRBV2
clone size: .
J gene: TRBJ2-3
CDR3 protein: CASSRGDFTDTQYF

V gene: TRBV7-9
clone size: few
J gene: TRBJ1-1
CDR3 protein: CASSLEQPNTEAFF

V gene: TRBV2
clone size: .
J gene: TRBJ1-2
CDR3 protein: CASSETGTYGYTF

V gene: TRBV10-2
clone size: .
J gene: TRBJ1-5
CDR3 protein: CASSAGSGQPQHF

V gene: TRBV5-8
clone size: .
J gene: TRBJ2-5
CDR3 protein: CASVPSGGLQETQYF

V gene: TRBV18
clone size: .
J gene: TRBJ2-7
CDR3 protein: CASSPRSYEQYF

V gene: TRBV5-1
clone size: .
J gene: TRBJ2-5
CDR3 protein: CASSLAGTGEETQYF

V gene: TRBV6-1
clone size: .
J gene: TRBJ1-3
CDR3 protein: CASSEMAWGNTIYF

V gene: TRBV28
clone size: once
J gene: TRBJ1-2
CDR3 protein: CASSPRYGYTF

V gene: TRBV6-5
clone size: .
J gene: TRBJ1-6
CDR3 protein: CASSFGHRVENSPLHF

V gene: TRBV10-2
clone size: .
J gene: TRBJ2-3
CDR3 protein: CASSSGSVDTQYF

V gene: TRBV2
clone size: .
J gene: TRBJ2-1
CDR3 protein: CASSVGGRNNEQFF

V gene: TRBV5-5
clone size: once
J gene: TRBJ2-2
CDR3 protein: CASSITGGLGNTGELFF

V gene: TRBV11-2
clone size: .
J gene: TRBJ1-3
CDR3 protein: CASGAGYRASGNTIYF

V gene: TRBV5-6
clone size: once
J gene: TRBJ1-6
CDR3 protein: CASSMSYNSPLHF

V gene: TRBV7-6
clone size: once
J gene: TRBJ2-5
CDR3 protein: CASSLQTSGLQETQYF

V gene: TRBV29-1
clone size: .
J gene: TRBJ1-2
CDR3 protein: CSGGSCTWGYTF

V gene: TRBV7-2
clone size: .
J gene: TRBJ1-3
CDR3 protein: CASSLARQSGNTIYF

V gene: TRBV6-4
clone size: .
J gene: TRBJ1-5
CDR3 protein: CASSELVGGPQHF

V gene: TRBV6-1
clone size: .
J gene: TRBJ2-1
CDR3 protein: CASRPGGSRNEQFF

V gene: TRBV13
clone size: .
J gene: TRBJ1-4
CDR3 protein: CASTTWSSTNEKLFF

V gene: TRBV30
clone size: .
J gene: TRBJ1-3
CDR3 protein: CAWGGWGNTIYF

V gene: TRBV7-2
clone size: .
J gene: TRBJ2-7
CDR3 protein: CASSLRRGSSYEQYF

V gene: TRBV6-1
clone size: .
J gene: TRBJ1-3
CDR3 protein: CASSPVGNTIYF

V gene: TRBV5-1
clone size: .
J gene: TRBJ1-2
CDR3 protein: CASSLAGQYGYTF

V gene: TRBV5-1
clone size: .
J gene: TRBJ1-4
CDR3 protein: CASSWEINEKLFF

V gene: TRBV19
clone size: .
J gene: TRBJ1-1
CDR3 protein: CASSTGLNTEAFF

V gene: TRBV4-3
clone size: .
J gene: TRBJ2-2
CDR3 protein: CASSGGLGDSNTGELFF

V gene: TRBV28
clone size: .
J gene: TRBJ1-1
CDR3 protein: CASALARMAANTEAFF